This T cell receptor beta chain stems from a study of vaccination and CD4 T cells after COVID-19 (dated by TCRdb to between 2021 and 2023). Background on the whole study: SARS-CoV-2 positivity had been established in the convalescent patients by nasal swab PCR, and mild disease was recorded in under ten of these patients and severe disease in one. The spike-specific CD4+ TCR repertoire was compared before and after mRNA vaccination in nine to ten COVID-19 convalescent patients and several infection-naive healthy vaccine recipients. Post-COVID blood samples were collected from convalescent patients a median of approximately 93 days after diagnosis, with a range of roughly 35 to 161 days. Participants received two doses of either the Pfizer-BioNTech BNT162b2 vaccine (n=8) or the Moderna mRNA-1273 vaccine (n=2). For stimulating the cultures, overlapping spike peptide pools were used, derived from SARS-CoV-2 as well as from the common cold coronaviruses HCoV-NL63, HCoV-OC43 and HCoV-229E. In control cultures, a CEFX viral epitope pool was used as positive control, an HIV-1 Nef peptide pool was used as negative control, or no peptide was added. The convalescent cohort comprised six males and four females, including two Hispanic individuals, seven Caucasians, two Asians and one multiracial person. Post-vaccine blood samples were obtained a median of approximately 74 days after the second vaccine dose, with a range of about 13 to 241 days. General study outcomes and caveats: Of the vaccine-specific clones found in convalescent patients, nearly all (304 of 307) were mono-reactive for SARS-CoV-2 spike instead of being cross-reactive with common cold coronaviruses. In convalescent patients, a median around 90% of post-vaccine SARS-CoV-2-reactive clones were detected only after vaccination, suggesting vaccine-specific priming. The median number of SARS-CoV-2-reactive clonotypes rose from 20 to 25 after infection to a few dozen after vaccination, but the change was not significant. Relatively few convalescent patients were included in the study, and early timepoints after natural infection were not analyzed.

Of note for this clonotype: Its antigen remains undetermined. Base qualities were left out, and no much larger clone turns up one base away.

V loses 1 base at its end and J loses 5 bases; junction bases beyond the gene matches: 8. The CDR3, from cysteine to phenylalanine, totals 17 residues. Kept here is only the CDR3 DNA, which spans 51 bases and is read in frame from base 1. The germline V gene sets CDR1 to LGHNA and CDR2 to YSLEER. The sample's treatment or condition, from its label and the paper: roughly 10-day PBMC culture with coronavirus spike peptide pools or control peptides (ViraFEST assay). The study used the ViraFEST assay, which expanded antigen-specific T cells with peptide pools and then identified expanded clonotypes by TCR sequencing. The positive SARS-CoV-2 PCR tests of the convalescent patients were dated from March to December 2020, before the Alpha, Beta and Delta variants emerged in the United States. Around 2 million PBMCs per well were cultured in IMDM with roughly 5% human AB serum and approximately 9.8 IU/ml IL-2, plus 10 ug/ml peptide pools. On days 3 and 7, half of the culture medium was replaced with fresh IL-2-containing medium. CD4+ T cells were isolated after around ten days of culture through negative selection using the EasySep CD4+ T cell isolation kit. PBMCs were separated from whole blood using Ficoll-Paque Plus gradient centrifugation and then either used fresh or cryopreserved at -140C. In general, triplicate wells were set up for every culture condition.

Libraries were constructed by PCR. DNA from cultured CD4+ T cells underwent TCR sequencing with the Oncomine TCR Beta short-read assay at the Johns Hopkins FTIC core. The QIAamp micro DNA kit was used to extract genomic DNA from the cultured CD4+ T cells. Oncomine TCR Beta libraries from cultured CD4+ T cells were pooled with unique dual indexes and sequenced on an Illumina iSeq 100. For the original study's pipeline: Non-productive sequences were removed, and CDR3s not starting with C, not ending with F or W, or shorter than 7 amino acids were discarded. The MANAFEST web application identified antigen-specific clonotypes by comparing peptide-stimulated wells against reference wells and other culture wells. An FDR below 0.05, an odds ratio above 5, and a productive frequency above 0.1% in at least two of three replicate wells were required for clones to be considered positive. A clonotype counted as cross-reactive if it showed significant expansion both in the SARS-CoV-2 spike wells and in at least one common cold coronavirus spike condition. CDR3 homology was assessed with Levenshtein distances (stringdist) and unrooted phylogenetic trees (ape) in R version 3.6.1. The public sequencing data were trimmed at Q25 with fastp and processed into clonotypes with MiXCR by TCRdb, which kept only in-frame beta chains. Each CDR3 protein gets just one entry, which takes the most common genes and DNA from the rows behind it. The V and J calls were determined by TCRdb, not by the authors. This sample comprises some 20,000 distinct CDR3 sequences, less than 55% of them detected only once. The top ten clonotypes cover around 2.9% of the sample.

The TCR comes from a human donor who had recovered from COVID-19. Specimen: CD4+ T cells from blood, cultured in vitro, collected after SARS-CoV-2 vaccination. The rearrangement joined TRBV4-3 to TRBJ2-1, with 10 central nucleotides matching TRBD2. Read as DNA, the sequence is TGCGCCAGCAGCCAAGTAGGTAGCGGGAGGAGGGACAATGAGCAGTTCTTC. Translation gives CASSQVGSGRRDNEQFF.